The clone carrying this TCR beta chain has only a few counts. Germline V gives CDR1 SEHNR, CDR2 FQNEAQ (reference sequence). The V gene end was trimmed by 5 bases and the J gene end by 0 bases; junction bases not matched to a gene: 18. There are 19 residues in the CDR3. This record comes from a study of T-cell memory formation after mild COVID-19. TCRdb re-derived calls from the 5' RACE reads in MiXCR, one entry per CDR3 protein. The sample has approximately 180,000 distinct CDR3 sequences, approximately 16% seen once. V and J are TRBV7-9 and TRBJ1-1, with 7 nucleotides matching TRBD1. Input material: PBMCs or a T cell subset sorted from them (not recorded which). The origin of this receptor is an adult woman who had mild COVID-19 (a few samples of this study predate the infection). Cell type and time point are not known. The CDR3 loop is CASSPKNLRRGGMNTEAFF. CDR3 sequence (DNA): TGTGCCAGCAGCCCCAAGAATCTCCGCAGGGGGGGCATGAACACTGAAGCTTTCTTT.